This T cell receptor beta chain was sequenced in a study of CD8+ T cells in alopecia areata listed by TCRdb under 2018. For the study in its entirety: Treated patients were enrolled in an open-label pilot trial of oral tofacitinib at 5 to 10 mg twice daily for moderate-to-severe alopecia areata. Scalp clonality was compared among normal scalp (n=4), patchy alopecia areata scalp (n=8), and alopecia totalis/universalis scalp (n=8). The study used high-throughput TCRbeta sequencing to examine T cell clonal expansion in alopecia areata, in both the C3H/HeJ mouse model and human patients. Disease severity in treated patients was measured with the SALT score, which quantifies the percentage of affected scalp surface area. TCRbeta CDR3 regions were amplified by immunoSEQ multiplex PCR with 35 Vbeta forward and 13 Jbeta reverse primers. Biopsies were taken from tofacitinib-treated patients at baseline and at 4 and 24 weeks of treatment, and a later scalp biopsy was taken in several of the tofacitinib-treated patients. Tofacitinib was administered for 6 to 18 months, and 6 months of follow-up off drug were then conducted to assess delayed response and recurrence. Human TCRbeta sequencing covered scalp tissue and sorted CD4+ and CD8+ peripheral blood T cells from patchy and totalis/universalis alopecia areata patients and healthy controls. The RNA source kit depended on sample type: the PAXgene miRNA kit for fixed scalp, the miRNeasy kit for PBMCs, and the RNeasy kit for mouse skin. Broad study findings and their caveats: Many expanded lesional clones persisted in scalp and blood during tofacitinib treatment, which may partly explain relapse after stopping treatment. Scalp TCR repertoire analysis is complicated because resident alphabeta T cells in normal human skin are also sequenced, whereas mouse skin is dominated by gammadelta T cells. Scalp clonality and the number of expanded CD8+ clones among the top 100 scalp clones were significantly decreased by tofacitinib. Because the treated cohort was small and included a single nonresponder, larger studies are needed to assess links between baseline CD8+ expansion and response. Compared with normal scalp, lesional scalp, particularly in alopecia totalis/universalis, had higher clonality and more expanded CD8+ clones, which suggests antigenic drive. Shared TCR sequences between patients were less evident than in mice, which may be partly attributable to HLA diversity in the patient population.

As regards this clone: Its antigen has not been determined. Base qualities are not recorded, but no much larger clone differs from it by a single base.

The library was prepared using the immunoSEQ multiplex PCR assay. RNA was extracted from all samples and reverse transcribed into cDNA as template for TCR sequencing. First-strand cDNA was synthesized using SuperScript III with a 2:1 mix of oligo-dT and random hexamers. A synthetic immune receptor repertoire was used to gauge amplification bias, and whatever bias remained was removed computationally. The paper's processing steps were these. Raw reads were preprocessed for error removal, and CDR3 was defined according to IMGT conventions as running from the conserved cysteine to phenylalanine. Clonality was calculated as 1 minus Shannon entropy normalized by log2 of the number of productive unique TCRs. Whether scalp clones were CD4 or CD8 was inferred by matching scalp TCRbeta sequences against CD4 and CD8 repertoires sorted from blood. TCRdb provides this immuneACCESS table in a form limited to in-frame rearrangements. Some clones are lacking; in checked studies, under half of them reflect an unresolved V gene, and why the rest are absent is not known. V and J calls and clone size are those listed in that table; D and trimming were worked out from the DNA. This sample lists 270,000 or so clones; over 45% were detected once. The ten largest clones capture 1.8% of the sample.

This sample's time point label indicates: around 24 weeks on oral tofacitinib. Per the publication, the treatment or condition label means: oral pan-JAK inhibitor, 5-10 mg twice daily. From alopecia areata patients, peripheral blood was collected along with lesional scalp punch biopsies. PBMCs were isolated by density centrifugation and stained for CD3, CD4 and CD8, and CD4+ and CD8+ T cells were sorted on a FACSAria. Trimming leaves V shorter by 6 bases and J shorter by 7 bases, with the junction holding 13 bases beyond the gene matches. The CDR3 measures 17 amino acids from cysteine to phenylalanine. Just CDR3 DNA is preserved here, 51 bases in frame from base 1. Based on the germline V gene, the CDR1 and CDR2 sequences are SNHLY and FYNNEI.

The clonotype originates from a human donor with alopecia areata. Sequenced material: CD4+ T cells sorted from blood, taken at week 24, from a patient treated with tofacitinib. The receptor chain draws on TRBV2 and TRBJ2-1; TRBD2 fits 12 bases in the junction. The DNA is as follows: TGTGCCAGCAGGCGCGGAACAGGACTAGCGGGGAATAATGAGCAGTTCTTC. It translates to CASRRGTGLAGNNEQFF.